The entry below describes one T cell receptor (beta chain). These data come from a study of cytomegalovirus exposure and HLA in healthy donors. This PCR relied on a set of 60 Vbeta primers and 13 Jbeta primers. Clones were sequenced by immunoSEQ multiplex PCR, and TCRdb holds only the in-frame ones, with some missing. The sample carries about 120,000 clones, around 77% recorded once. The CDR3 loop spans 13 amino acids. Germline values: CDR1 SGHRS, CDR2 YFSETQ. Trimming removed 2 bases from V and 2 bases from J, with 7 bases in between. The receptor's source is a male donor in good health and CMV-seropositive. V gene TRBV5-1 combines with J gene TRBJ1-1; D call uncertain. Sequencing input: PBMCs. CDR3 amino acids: CASSFSSNTEAFF. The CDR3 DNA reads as TGCGCCAGCAGCTTTTCCTCTAACACTGAAGCTTTCTTT.